The 31 T cell receptor beta chains presented below share a single source sample, sequenced in a study of cytomegalovirus exposure and HLA in healthy donors. With 60 Vbeta and 13 Jbeta primers, the PCR was carried out. Sequencing was performed with immunoSEQ multiplex PCR; in TCRdb, only in-frame clones are kept and a portion is missing. The sample contains some 200,000 clones, 70% to 80% of which appear only once. The sequencing sample was made of PBMCs. All receptors come from a male donor in good health and CMV-seropositive.

The V call is TRBV5-1, the J call TRBJ1-4; D remains unclear. Germline CDR1 is SGHRS and CDR2 is YFSETQ. Trimming shortened V by 0 bases and J by 3 bases, and 9 bases separated the two germline ends. This CDR3 contains 15 residues. The CDR3 sequence is CASSLVGVANEKLFF. CDR3 coding DNA: TGCGCCAGCAGCTTGGTCGGGGTTGCTAATGAAAAACTGTTTTTT.

V and J are TRBV4-3 and TRBJ2-5; D gene unclear. Trimming pared 0 bases from V and 11 bases from J, leaving 13 bases between. The germline CDR1 and CDR2 sequences are LGHNA and YSLEER. The CDR3 length is 13 residues. The CDR3 reads CASSQDWQSEQYF. The CDR3 DNA follows: TGCGCCAGCAGCCAAGACTGGCAGTCGGAGCAGTACTTC.

The CDR3 is CASSDGRDRGLRVKGEKLFF. CDR3 bases: TGCGCCAGCAGTGATGGCCGGGACAGGGGGCTGAGGGTAAAAGGTGAAAAACTGTTTTTT. The chain couples TRBV10-1 to TRBJ1-4, with 12 bases aligning to TRBD1. From germline, CDR1 is WNHNN and CDR2 SYGVQD (reference sequence). V lost 3 bases and J lost 7; bases outside the gene matches: 18. The CDR3 runs to 20 residues.

This clone was observed a single time. The chain joins TRBV7-6 to TRBJ2-6; D not certain. V lost 10 bases and J 3 bases, leaving 13 bases between the germline ends. The CDR3 is 14 amino acids. CDR1 and CDR2 (germline): SGHVS, FNYEAQ. The CDR3 coding sequence is TGTGCCATGCAGCCCTCTAGTGGGGCCAACGTCCTGACTTTC. Its translation is CAMQPSSGANVLTF. Looking up the rest from reference TRBV7-6 and TRBJ2-6 gives the full variable domain: GAGVSQSPRYKVTKRGQDVALRCDPISGHVSLYWYRQALGQGPEFLTYFNYEAQQDKSGLPNDRFSAERPEGSISTLTIQRTEQRDSAMYRCAMQPSSGANVLTFGAGSRLTVL.

The genes are TRBV29-1 and TRBJ2-7; TRBD2 might be the D (5 bases). The CDR3 has 11 residues. Germline lookup yields CDR1 SQVTM and CDR2 ANQGSEA. V lost 2 bases and J 7 bases, leaving 9 bases between the germline ends. This CDR3 is CSVESGKEQYF. For the CDR3, the DNA is TGCAGCGTTGAATCGGGAAAGGAGCAGTACTTC.

This clone was counted only a few times. This chain joins TRBV11-2 and TRBJ1-4; 7 positions match TRBD1. The CDR3 length is 12 residues. Trimming took 9 bases from V and 8 from J; bases not matched to a gene: 6. CDR1 and CDR2 (germline): SGHAT, FQNNGV. In nucleotides, the CDR3 is TGTGCCAGTCAGGGGGACAACGAAAAACTGTTTTTT. This translates into CASQGDNEKLFF.

The J gene is TRBJ2-5, the V gene TRBV6-4, with 8 bases matching TRBD2. The CDR3 contains 17 residues. Germline V gene data show CDR1 as MRHNA and CDR2 as SNTAGT. The J segment lost 1 base and the V segment lost 0 bases, leaving 7 bases of the junction unmatched. This CDR3 reads CASSDSTGGGFQETQYF. CDR3 DNA sequence: TGTGCCAGCAGTGACTCGACCGGGGGGGGGTTCCAAGAGACCCAGTACTTC.

J is TRBJ2-1 and V is TRBV21-1; TRBD2 is taken as the D call from the table, unchecked against the DNA. TRBV21-1 is tagged as a pseudogene. The CDR3 is 18 amino acids. The CDR3 DNA reads as TGTGCCAGCAGCAAAGATGTCCTACTAGCGGGAGTATACAATGAGCAGTTCTTC. Protein product: CASSKDVLLAGVYNEQFF.

The chain has TRBV6-5 and TRBJ1-4; possible D gene TRBD1, 6 bases. V lost 5 bases to trimming and J lost 7 bases, with 8 bases between them. There are 12 residues in the CDR3. Germline values: CDR1 MNHEY, CDR2 SVGAGI. In nucleotides, the CDR3 is TGTGCCAGCAGTAGAGGGGGTGAAAAACTGTTTTTT. Amino acids: CASSRGGEKLFF.

The rearrangement uses TRBV2 and TRBJ2-1; 8 bases match TRBD1. The CDR3 length is 15 residues. Germline CDR1 and CDR2: SNHLY and FYNNEI. The J segment lost 1 base and the V segment lost 6 bases, leaving 5 bases of the junction unmatched. The CDR3 nucleotides read TGTGCCAGCAGGGTCGACAGGGGATCCTACAATGAGCAGTTCTTC. It is translated as CASRVDRGSYNEQFF.

This chain connects TRBV4-1 to TRBJ1-5; maybe TRBD1 (5 bases). This CDR3 spans 16 amino acids. The V and J ends lost 0 bases and 6 bases respectively, with 15 bases between them. CDR1 and CDR2 from the germline V gene are MGHRA and YSYEKL. CDR3: CASSQDLSRGAQPQHF. The CDR3 nucleotides read TGCGCCAGCAGCCAAGATCTGAGTAGGGGCGCTCAGCCCCAGCATTTT.

In nucleotides, the CDR3 is TGTGCCAGCAGTTACGCGACAGGGGGGGACACTGAAGCTTTCTTT. This codes for CASSYATGGDTEAFF. J is TRBJ1-1 and V is TRBV6-5; 9 nucleotides align to TRBD1. V dropped 2 bases and J dropped 3; count of bases not matched to a gene: 4. The CDR3 is made up of 15 amino acids. Germline V gives CDR1 MNHEY, CDR2 SVGAGI.

This chain joins TRBV5-4 and TRBJ1-6; maybe TRBD1 (5 bases). The V gene lost 0 bases and the J gene lost 15 bases, with 10 bases spanning the gap. Germline CDR1 and CDR2: SGHNT and YYREEE (reference sequence). This CDR3 contains 12 residues. CDR3 in amino acids: CASSLAGLVLHF. The CDR3 bases are TGTGCCAGCAGCTTGGCAGGGTTGGTCCTCCACTTT.

This clone was counted a few times. J is TRBJ2-1 and V is TRBV2, with TRBD2 matching 8 bases. The germline gives CDR1 SNHLY, CDR2 FYNNEI. This CDR3 is 13 amino acids long. The V gene end was trimmed by 5 bases and the J gene end by 8 bases; junction bases not matched to a gene: 5. CDR3 loop: CASSLAGSYEQFF. CDR3 nucleotide sequence: TGTGCCAGCAGTTTAGCGGGGAGTTATGAGCAGTTCTTC.

This clone was seen only a few times. This chain connects TRBV6-6 to TRBJ1-1; no clear D. The CDR3 length is 11 residues. Deletions cut 6 bases from V and 5 bases from J, with 7 bases between. Germline CDR1 reads MNHNY; CDR2 reads SVGAGI (reference sequence). The CDR3 loop is CASSPTTEAFF. CDR3 bases: TGTGCCAGCAGCCCTACGACTGAAGCTTTCTTT.

The chain carries TRBV9 and TRBJ1-1; D remains unclear. Per the germline V gene, CDR1 is SGDLS and CDR2 is YYNGEE. There are 15 residues in the CDR3. Trimming took 0 bases from V and 0 from J, leaving 9 bases between them. For the CDR3, the DNA is TGTGCCAGCAGCGTAGTGCAGGCCGTGAACACTGAAGCTTTCTTT. Translating gives CASSVVQAVNTEAFF.

J is TRBJ2-7 and V is TRBV28, with TRBD1 matching over 8 bases. V dropped 6 bases and J dropped 2; count of bases not matched to a gene: 6. Germline CDR1 and CDR2: MDHEN and SYDVKM. The CDR3 length is 14 residues. CDR3: CASRRQGYTYEQYF. The CDR3 bases are TGTGCCAGCAGGAGACAGGGGTATACCTACGAGCAGTACTTC.

J is TRBJ1-4 and V is TRBV15; 8 nucleotides agree with TRBD1. Trimming removed 6 bases from V and 0 bases from J; junction bases left unmatched: 3. CDR1 and CDR2 (germline): LNHNV, YYDKDF (reference sequence). CDR3 size: 15 residues. Here the CDR3 DNA reads TGTGCCACCAGTCAGGGGGCTTCAACTAATGAAAAACTGTTTTTT. Amino acid sequence: CATSQGASTNEKLFF.

The chain employs TRBV6-1 and TRBJ2-7; possible D gene TRBD1, 7 bases. The CDR3 runs to 13 residues. The V and J ends lost 10 bases and 2 bases respectively, with 15 bases between them. Germline CDR1 is MNHNS and CDR2 is SASEGT. The CDR3 DNA is TGTGCCACGCGGGACAGTCTCCCCTACGAGCAGTACTTC. Translating gives CATRDSLPYEQYF.

The V call is TRBV7-9, the J call TRBJ2-1, with 12 bases aligning to TRBD2. The germline V gene has CDR1 SEHNR and CDR2 FQNEAQ (reference sequence). This CDR3 is 14 amino acids long. Losses at the gene ends were 8 bases for V and 6 bases for J; bases not matched to a gene: 5. The CDR3 loop is CASLGLAGINEQFF. CDR3 sequence (DNA): TGTGCCAGCTTAGGACTAGCGGGAATCAATGAGCAGTTCTTC.

This clone is a singleton in its sample. The rearrangement uses TRBV20-1 and TRBJ1-1; unclear D gene. CDR1 is DFQATT and CDR2 is SNEGSKA in the germline V gene (reference sequence). There are 11 residues in the CDR3. The V gene lost 1 base and the J gene lost 4 bases, with 4 bases spanning the gap. The CDR3 loop is CSARGLTEAFF. CDR3 sequence (DNA): TGCAGTGCTAGAGGGCTCACTGAAGCTTTCTTT.

This clone came up a few times. This chain connects TRBV6-6 to TRBJ2-7; possible D gene TRBD1, 5 bases. There are 14 residues in the CDR3. Trimming removed 4 bases at V and 1 base at J, with 11 bases between. Germline CDR1 is MNHNY and CDR2 is SVGAGI (reference sequence). CDR3 in amino acids: CASSFTTASYEQYF. As DNA, the CDR3 is TGTGCCAGCAGTTTTACGACAGCTTCCTACGAGCAGTACTTC.

V is TRBV5-1 and J is TRBJ1-2, with D perhaps TRBD1 (5 bases). The ends were cut back, 2 bases at V and 3 bases at J, with 8 bases in the middle. Per germline, CDR1 SGHRS and CDR2 YFSETQ. The CDR3 totals 13 residues. The CDR3 coding sequence is TGCGCCAGCAGCTTCGGGACTGACTATGGCTACACCTTC. This encodes CASSFGTDYGYTF.

V is TRBV14 and J is TRBJ1-6; no firm D call. The ends were cut back, 6 bases at V and 4 bases at J, with 13 bases in the middle. This CDR3 contains 15 residues. Germline assignment: CDR1 SGHDN and CDR2 FVKESK. The CDR3 bases are TGTGCCAGCAGTACCGGACTGAAATATAATTCACCCCTCCACTTT. It yields the protein CASSTGLKYNSPLHF.

V and J are TRBV6-6 and TRBJ2-3; D not certain. Between the trimmed V and J ends, which lost 3 bases and 2 bases, there was a span of 6 bases. This CDR3 is 13 amino acids long. Germline lookup yields CDR1 MNHNY and CDR2 SVGAGI (reference sequence). The CDR3, as DNA: TGTGCCAGCAGTTATGAGTCCACAGATACGCAGTATTTT. Translating it yields CASSYESTDTQYF.

The chain uses TRBV6-5 and TRBJ1-1, with D perhaps TRBD1 (6 bases). Looked up from germline, CDR1 is MNHEY and CDR2 is SVGAGI. The CDR3 contains 11 residues. Trimming left V 6 bases short and J 12 bases short, with 14 bases between. The CDR3 DNA reads as TGTGCCAGCAGACGTGACAGGCGAACTTTCTTT. Translated, it gives CASRRDRRTFF.

This clone was detected once. The V and J genes are TRBV4-3 and TRBJ2-5; 7 nucleotides align to TRBD2. With the DNA end fitting TRBJ2-7 better, the J assignment may be wrong. Germline V gives CDR1 LGHNA, CDR2 YSLEER. This CDR3 contains 14 residues. CDR3 coding DNA: TGCGCCAGCAGCCGGGAGGGGTTCTCCTACGAGCAGTACTTC. Translation: CASSREGFSYEQYF.

V and J are TRBV29-1 and TRBJ2-5, with 7 positions matching TRBD1. V lost 7 bases and J lost 4; bases outside the gene matches: 6. Germline V gene sequence: CDR1 SQVTM, CDR2 ANQGSEA. The CDR3 loop spans 12 amino acids. The chain's CDR3 is CSANHRGETQYF. CDR3 nucleotide sequence: TGCAGCGCCAATCACAGGGGAGAGACCCAGTACTTC.

The chain employs TRBV19 and TRBJ1-1; D is undetermined. The CDR3 loop spans 14 amino acids. Germline V lookup: CDR1 LNHDA, CDR2 SQIVND (reference sequence). Trimming pared 3 bases from V and 5 bases from J, leaving 13 bases between. CDR3 DNA sequence: TGTGCCAGTAGTATGCCCCCCGCGGGGACTGAAGCTTTCTTT. Protein product: CASSMPPAGTEAFF. The full variable domain, its missing parts supplied by reference TRBV19 and TRBJ1-1, is DGGITQSPKYLFRKEGQNVTLSCEQNLNHDAMYWYRQDPGQGLRLIYYSQIVNDFQKGDIAEGYSVSREKKESFPLTVTSAQKNPTAFYLCASSMPPAGTEAFFGQGTRLTVV.

The rearrangement joins TRBV29-1 to TRBJ1-1, with no clear D. Germline V gene sequence: CDR1 SQVTM, CDR2 ANQGSEA. The ends were cut back, 4 bases at V and 6 bases at J, with 9 bases in the middle. CDR3 length: 11 amino acids. This chain's CDR3 is CSVVRVPEAFF. The CDR3 bases are TGCAGCGTTGTACGGGTTCCTGAAGCTTTCTTT.

In DNA form, the CDR3 reads TGTGCCAGCAGCTGGCGCTCCAGCGCTGAAGCTTTCTTT. Protein: CASSWRSSAEAFF. The chain uses TRBV7-3 and TRBJ1-1; D gene unclear. The CDR3 is 13 residues long. The V gene's germline CDR1 is SGHTA and CDR2 FQGTGA. V shed 4 bases and J shed 6 bases, with 12 bases lying between them.